Included here is one T cell receptor beta chain sequence, with context. Its antigen is currently unknown. Here immunoSEQ multiplex PCR was the method, and the copy in TCRdb shows in-frame clones only, minus some. The sample includes about 48,000 clones, around three quarters seen only once; the top ten take about 15%. The sample comes from a study of vaccination effects on CD4 cells after COVID-19. Whole-study findings and limits: Researchers report that only 1 of 255 vaccine-induced clones in healthy vaccinees cross-reacted with common cold coronaviruses.

Antigen-specific CD4+ T cells were first expanded with viral peptide pools by the ViraFEST assay and only then sequenced. It was after approximately 11 days of culture that CD4+ T cells were isolated. Participants completed two doses of the BNT162b2 or mRNA-1273 vaccine. No vaccinee had earlier SARS-CoV-2 infection, and nucleocapsid antibodies were negative. The authors exchanged half the medium for IL-2 medium on days 3 and 7. This CDR3 is built from 13 residues. V dropped 4 bases and J dropped 1 base, with 8 bases sitting between them. The germline V gene has CDR1 MNHEY and CDR2 SVGAGI. The chain is built from TRBV6-5 and TRBJ2-7; a possible D gene is TRBD2 (5 bases). Sequencing was performed on CD4+ T cells from PBMCs cultured with HCoV-OC43 spike peptides, taken after COVID-19 vaccination. Sample subset: HCoV-OC43 spike overlapping peptide pool stimulation. This receptor was taken from a human donor who received a COVID-19 vaccine. The CDR3 region is CASSFDYSYEQYF. The CDR3 DNA follows: TGTGCCAGCAGTTTCGACTATTCCTACGAGCAGTACTTC.